This T cell receptor beta chain was documented in a study of neurological immune-mediated disorders. V lost 2 bases, J lost 3 bases, and 13 bases stayed unmatched. The CDR3 contains 17 residues. The germline V gene encodes CDR1 SQVTM and CDR2 ANQGSEA. Study-level findings and limits: The authors found no clinical or MRI feature associated with the multiple sclerosis repertoire cluster. No CDR3 amino acid sequences were shared by expanded clones across subjects, suggesting private repertoires in all groups.

This clonotype was observed many times. No antigen is known for it. The study built sorted libraries from some 960,000 CD4+ or CD8+ T cells. The cDNA was generated by 5'RACE with 10-nucleotide random UMIs. From the 5' RACE reads, TCRdb called clonotypes with MiXCR, one entry per CDR3 protein. The sample has about 21,000 distinct CDR3 sequences; around a sixth are singletons. The chain uses TRBV29-1 and TRBJ1-2, with 9 bases identical to TRBD1. Sample: CD8+ T cells from blood. This clonotype was sampled from a woman aged 18 to 35 with multiple sclerosis. The CDR3 region is CSVETQGQGWLDYGYTF. CDR3 bases: TGCAGCGTTGAAACCCAGGGACAGGGTTGGTTAGACTATGGCTACACCTTC. The full variable domain, in which reference TRBV29-1 and TRBJ1-2 provide the parts outside the CDR3, is SAVISQKPSRDICQRGTSLTIQCQVDSQVTMMFWYRQQPGQSLTLIATANQGSEATYESGFVIDKFPISRPNLTFSTLTVSNMSPEDSSIYLCSVETQGQGWLDYGYTFGSGTRLTVV.